This T cell receptor (beta chain) appears in the sequencing data of a study of identical twins. Deletions cut 2 bases from V and 1 base from J, with 18 bases between. This CDR3 has 17 amino acids. The germline gives CDR1 SGHTA, CDR2 FQGNSA. From the 5' RACE reads, TCRdb called clonotypes with MiXCR, one entry per CDR3 protein. The table lists 450,000 to 500,000 distinct CDR3 sequences, 14% of them singletons, with 0.98% in the top ten. The data were also submitted as part of a second study, on yellow fever vaccine responses in identical twins.

This chain connects TRBV7-2 to TRBJ2-7; either TRBD1 or TRBD2 may supply D (7 bases each). Specimen: CD4+ T cells sorted from blood. The clonotype was recovered from a woman between 18 and 29 years old in good health. CDR3 amino acids: CASSLKGGGADSYEQYF. The CDR3 DNA follows: TGTGCCAGCAGCTTAAAGGGAGGGGGCGCGGATTCCTACGAGCAGTACTTC.